This T cell receptor (beta chain) was captured in a study of cytomegalovirus exposure and HLA in healthy donors. CDR3 size: 13 residues. V gave up 6 bases and J gave up 2 bases, with 9 bases separating them. Per the germline V gene, CDR1 is SNHLY and CDR2 is FYNNEI. This clone was counted only a few times. Its target is unknown. Points from the study as a whole: An analysis was carried out later, and it reportedly showed fewer N-insertions in an Asian-associated ancestry cluster than the approximately 700-donor mean.

PCR was performed using 60 Vbeta and 13 Jbeta primers. Assay: immunoSEQ multiplex PCR; the TCRdb copy retains only in-frame clones and omits some. This table has around 140,000 clones, roughly four fifths appearing once. The origin of this receptor is a woman aged 45 to 65 in good health and CMV-seropositive. This rearrangement joins TRBV2 to TRBJ2-3, with D possibly TRBD2 on 5 matching bases. The sequenced material came from PBMCs. The DNA of the CDR3 is TGTGCCAGCAGACTAGGCATCACAGATACGCAGTATTTT. Protein sequence: CASRLGITDTQYF.